The clone carrying this T cell receptor (beta chain) was picked up a small number of times. Its target is unknown. The germline V gene has CDR1 DFQATT and CDR2 SNEGSKA (reference sequence). This CDR3 region has 13 residues. This specimen comes from a study of T cells after yellow fever vaccination. Study summary: With SMART-Seq v4 Ultra Low Input, the fractions containing low cell numbers were prepared. Regarding the study as a whole: Contamination of FACS-sorted repertoires by abundant clonotypes from the bulk population could occur. Most clones from primary vaccination resurfaced after the booster (96% CD4, around 91% CD8).

By 5'RACE template switching, TCR cDNA was produced, with a universal primer site and UMIs added in the process. Each CDR3 protein gets one entry after TCRdb re-called the 5' RACE reads with MiXCR. Of hundreds of thousands of distinct CDR3 sequences listed, approximately 13% are singletons. The TCR was taken from a man aged 25-45 years who received the YFV17D yellow fever vaccine. The chain couples TRBV20-1 to TRBJ1-6; possible D gene TRBD1, 5 bases. The sample consisted of PBMCs, taken on the day of the yellow fever booster vaccination. In DNA, the CDR3 is TGCAGCTCAGAGGGAGGGGTTGGGTCACCCCTCCACTTT. Amino acids: CSSEGGVGSPLHF.